This T cell receptor beta chain came from a study of T cell changes during pregnancy in multiple sclerosis. TCRdb's table, derived via immunoSEQ multiplex PCR, lists solely in-frame clones and lacks some. The table has fewer than 90,000 clones, roughly 94% seen once. Note on this clone: The DNA is left out, because the CDR3 cannot be placed on it with certainty; the CDR3 is given as TCRdb lists it.

Sequences were derived from peripheral blood, sampled in the third trimester of pregnancy. The TCR originated in a female donor with multiple sclerosis, enrolled in a pregnancy study.

CDR3 region: CASSSSGTNEKLFF. This chain connects TRBV6-5 to TRBJ1-4. Germline V CDR1 and CDR2: MNHEY, SVGAGI. The CDR3 totals 14 residues, both ends included.